What follows are 9 T cell receptor beta chains derived from one specimen sequenced in a study of T cells after yellow fever vaccination. TCRdb reanalysed the 5' RACE reads using MiXCR and keeps one entry per CDR3 protein. This sample yields about 200,000 distinct CDR3 sequences, of which under 3.5% are seen a single time; 2.5% to 3.5% belongs to the top ten. The material was CD4+ T cells sorted from PBMCs, obtained 10 days after the yellow fever booster vaccination. These receptors all stem from a man between 18 and 29 years old who received the YFV17D yellow fever vaccine.

This clonotype has at least ten counts. J is TRBJ2-3 and V is TRBV7-2; perhaps TRBD2 as D (6 bases). The V gene lost 5 bases and the J gene lost 6 bases, with 12 bases spanning the gap. The germline gives CDR1 SGHTA, CDR2 FQGNSA. The CDR3 sequence is 13 residues long. The CDR3 DNA follows: TGTGCCAGCAGCCTCAGTGGGGGGGATACGCAGTATTTT. Protein product: CASSLSGGDTQYF.

In its sample, this clonotype was seen many times. CDR3 amino acids: CASSQVGLKATQYF. For the CDR3, the DNA is TGTGCCAGCAGCCAAGTGGGACTCAAAGCGACCCAGTACTTC. The chain recombines TRBV3-1 with TRBJ2-5; tentatively, D is TRBD2 (6 bases). This CDR3 region has 14 residues. V lost 1 base and J lost 7, with 13 bases in between. Germline loops: CDR1 LGHDT, CDR2 YNNKEL (reference sequence).

J is TRBJ2-3 and V is TRBV18; D unclear. The V gene's germline CDR1 is KGHSH and CDR2 LQKENI. V was cut by 4 bases and J by 4 bases, with 12 bases left in between. The CDR3 has 14 residues. CDR3 DNA sequence: TGTGCCAGCTCACAAGTCTCGGGCGCAGATACGCAGTATTTT. Translating gives CASSQVSGADTQYF.

At least ten counts were recorded for this clonotype. This rearrangement joins TRBV5-6 to TRBJ1-5; D unclear. V was trimmed by 4 bases and J by 3 bases, leaving 14 bases between them. The germline gives CDR1 SGHDT, CDR2 YYEEEE. CDR3 length equals 15 residues. CDR3 loop: CASSAEGGYNQPQHF. CDR3 DNA: TGTGCCAGCAGCGCGGAGGGAGGATACAATCAGCCCCAGCATTTT.

This rearrangement joins TRBV2 to TRBJ1-1; possible D gene TRBD1, 6 bases. The CDR3 is made up of 14 amino acids. CDR1 and CDR2 (germline): SNHLY, FYNNEI. Trimming cost V 8 bases and J 4 bases, with 17 bases left between them. The CDR3 here is CASGLGQGITEAFF. The CDR3 coding sequence is TGTGCCAGCGGGTTGGGGCAGGGGATCACTGAAGCTTTCTTT.

This clonotype has at least ten counts. The chain has TRBV7-9 and TRBJ2-7; 7 bases are shared with TRBD2. The V segment lost 5 bases and the J segment 5 bases; nucleotides outside the gene matches: 9. This CDR3 region has 14 residues. CDR1 and CDR2 from the germline V gene are SEHNR and FQNEAQ (reference sequence). In DNA, the CDR3 is TGTGCCAGCAGCCGAGTCGGGGGGAACCACGAGCAGTACGTC. As protein: CASSRVGGNHEQYV.

This clonotype was observed a handful of times. This sequence joins TRBV4-1 and TRBJ2-1; D not resolved. CDR1 is MGHRA, CDR2 YSYEKL, per germline. The CDR3 runs 13 residues. Trimming stripped 0 bases from V and 10 bases from J, with 10 bases between. In DNA, the CDR3 is TGCGCCAGCAGCCAAGAGTCCCGAGGCGAGCAGTTCTTC. It yields the protein CASSQESRGEQFF.

A remark on this clonotype: This could be a read error, since a much larger clone is one nucleotide away. DNA for the CDR3: TGTGCCAGCTCACCATTGCTCCGGGTGGCTAGCTCCTACAATGAGCAGTTCTTC. Translating gives CASSPLLRVASSYNEQFF. V is TRBV18 and J is TRBJ2-1; no firm D call. This CDR3 comprises 18 residues. Germline lookup yields CDR1 KGHSH and CDR2 LQKENI. V lost 2 bases and J lost 0, with 17 bases in between.

This clonotype has a count of ten or more. For the CDR3, the DNA is TGTGCCAGCAGTGCGGGACAGGGAAACAATGAGCAGTTCTTC. This sequence encodes CASSAGQGNNEQFF. This rearrangement joins TRBV28 to TRBJ2-1, with 9 bases matching TRBD1. CDR1 is MDHEN and CDR2 is SYDVKM in the germline V gene. This CDR3 is 14 amino acids long. The J segment lost 5 bases and the V segment lost 5 bases, leaving 4 bases of the junction unmatched. The variable domain in full, completed from reference TRBV28 and TRBJ2-1, reads DVKVTQSSRYLVKRTGEKVFLECVQDMDHENMFWYRQDPGLGLRLIYFSYDVKMKEKGDIPEGYSVSREKKERFSLILESASTNQTSMYLCASSAGQGNNEQFFGPGTRLTVL.